This T cell receptor (beta chain) was profiled in a study of spatial heterogeneity in lung cancer (dated by TCRdb to the late 2010s). With regard to the full study: More beta-chain than alpha-chain transcripts were consistently detected, likely reflecting higher beta-chain transcript abundance. In the raw uncorrected reads, each unique combination of TCR and UMI appeared more than ten times on average. In non-small cell lung cancer, the study quantitatively compared TCR alpha and beta repertoires across several tumor regions, matched nontumor lung, and blood. Nonsynonymous mutation counts, determined by whole-exome sequencing of tumor tissue, were related to features of the TCR repertoire. Both alpha and beta chains were TCR-sequenced in samples taken at surgery, namely 220 tumor regions, 62 to 70 matched nontumor lung samples and around 53 PBMC samples. The investigation overall reported the following: Ubiquitous expanded tumor TCRs showed up in blood more often at tumor resection than at routine follow-up. Confirming at a functional level the hypothesis that regional TCRs recognize regional mutations was considered to require additional single-cell paired TCR alpha and beta sequencing.

In its sample, this clonotype was seen many times. There is no known antigen for this receptor. Within one base of it there is no much larger clone, and no base qualities were kept. Via the germline V gene, CDR1 is LGHNA and CDR2 YSLEER. From its cysteine to its phenylalanine, the CDR3 spans 14 amino acids. The entry retains the CDR3 DNA only, 42 bases that are in frame from base 1. The junction shows trimming of 3 bases on V and 1 base on J, plus 9 bases between the germline ends. This specimen's time point label, interpreted: sample taken at primary tumor resection. Donors were under 95 patients with early-stage, untreated non-small cell lung cancer from the lung TRACERx cohort. For TCR sequencing, whole RNA was extracted from tumor and nontumor lung tissue, or from cryopreserved PBMC samples, and no cell sorting was done. A patient was chosen for TCR sequencing only when enough RNA was available from at least two tumor regions.

Library creation used 5' RACE. TCRdb records NextSeq 500 as the sequencer. The TCR library protocol attached a unique molecular identifier to each TCR cDNA molecule to allow correction of PCR and sequencing errors. The authors processed their data as follows. TCR identification, UMI-based error correction and CDR3 extraction were performed with Decombinator tools. Expanded TCRs were defined as those above a frequency of 2 per 1,000, corresponding to the top 1% of the tumor frequency distribution. Rényi diversity was computed with the R vegan package after subsampling each repertoire 100 times to 5,000 TCRs. CDR3 similarity networks were constructed using string-kernel similarity of amino acid triplets, with links drawn between CDR3s whose pairwise similarity was above 0.82. TCRdb reprocessing: public reads trimmed at Q25 with fastp, clones called with MiXCR, in-frame beta chains kept. Each CDR3 protein appears once, grouped with its most common genes and DNA. These V and J calls are TCRdb output, not the study's own analysis. This sample is represented by over 9,500 distinct CDR3 sequences; less than 4.5% of them were singletons. Roughly 52% of the sample belongs to the ten largest clones.

The rearrangement combines TRBV4-3 with TRBJ1-1; the D gene cannot be named for sure. This TCR derives from a female donor with early-stage non-small cell lung cancer. Sequences were derived from PBMCs, sampled at surgery. The bases are TGCGCCAGCAGCCAGAAGGTACAGAACACTGAAGCTTTCTTT. It encodes CASSQKVQNTEAFF.